This T cell receptor (beta chain) was documented in a study of CD8+ T cells in alopecia areata. Study details: Treated patients swallowed 5 to 10 mg of oral tofacitinib twice daily.

Extracted RNA was reverse transcribed into cDNA, the sequencing template. Using immunoSEQ multiplex PCR, the repertoire was profiled, and TCRdb retains in-frame clones only, with some absent. The sample gives 150,000 to 200,000 clones, approximately 61% of which show up once; 0.95% to 1.1% is in the top ten. Study results and caveats: Resident alphabeta T cells of normal skin are also sequenced in scalp samples.

Noted treatment: oral pan-JAK inhibitor, 5-10 mg twice daily. Regarding this clone: The antigen is unknown.

With 4 bases clipped from V and 9 bases from J, the junction kept 5 bases outside the gene matches. The CDR3 is 13 residues long. CDR1 is SNHLY, CDR2 FYNNEI, per germline. The J gene is TRBJ2-1, the V gene TRBV2; 8 bases are shared with TRBD1. The receptor's source is a human donor with alopecia areata. The sequenced sample was CD4+ T cells sorted from blood, obtained at week 24, from a patient treated with tofacitinib. This CDR3 reads CASSGQGAGEQFF. CDR3 bases: TGTGCCAGCAGTGGGCAGGGGGCTGGTGAGCAGTTCTTC.